The TCR beta chain under discussion was sequenced for a study of blood T cell repertoires in COVID-19 (TCRdb year 2020). Regarding the complete study: Samples covering the acute and convalescent phases of COVID-19 were provided by collaborators in the United States, Italy and Spain. Where available, HLA class I and class II types were obtained from metadata supplied by the sample provider rather than from assay-based typing. Subjects who had been exposed to COVID-19, were actively infected with it, or had recovered from it provided the deeply sampled blood TCRbeta repertoires that made up the dataset. The samples were drawn from the first 160 participants of the ongoing ImmuneRACE study and from 1,254 subjects provided by 6 global collaborators. The repertoires were made available in a free public database intended to serve as a resource for research on the immune response to SARS-CoV-2. Sample metadata almost always included a de-identified subject ID, COVID-19 status, age in years and sex. The prospective study material was composed of cDNA or gDNA derived from T cells, B-cell-depleted T cells, or PBMCs.

General findings and caveats noted by the study authors: The quantity of clinical and demographic metadata differed by source and by participant and was supplied without curation.

Comments on this clone: The antigen this receptor binds is unknown. No clone much larger than this one lies a single base away; base qualities are absent.

The CDR3, cysteine through phenylalanine, is 13 amino acids long. Of the read, only the CDR3 DNA is kept; its 39 bases are in frame from base 1. The germline V gene gives CDR1 as MNHEY and CDR2 as SVGAGI. The junction carries 10 bases between V and J, which are trimmed by 5 bases and 3 bases respectively. One collaborating source in Seattle enrolled patients during active infection and followed them longitudinally through the course of disease. Collaborating institutions collected whole blood in K2EDTA tubes following their own protocols. For TCRbeta analysis, collaborator samples were shipped as frozen whole blood, as isolated PBMCs, or as DNA extracted from either sample type. TCRbeta CDR3 regions were amplified from genomic DNA using the immunoSEQ Assay, a bias-controlled multiplex PCR. On the authors' methods: The number of nucleated cells in each sample was estimated from the amplification of reference gene primers within the assay. To quantify the absolute abundance of each unique TCRbeta CDR3 rearrangement, sequence reads were collapsed and filtered. Productive Simpson clonality was computed per sample as the square root of Simpson's diversity index over productive rearrangements. TCRdb carries this immuneACCESS record with in-frame sequences only. Its versions omit some clonotypes, under half of them owing to an unresolved V gene in the studies checked, with the rest unexplained. V and J calls and clone size follow that table, whereas D and trimming were derived from the DNA. Within this sample are under 250,000 clones, with 92% of them counted one time only. Over 0.75% of the sample belongs to the ten largest clones.

This clonotype originated in a man aged 55 to 70 with COVID-19, enrolled during active disease. The material sequenced was peripheral blood. The rearranged segments are TRBV6-5 and TRBJ1-2; confidence is insufficient to name the D gene. The CDR3 region reads CASSNRGHYGYTF. The DNA sequence is given as TGTGCCAGCAGTAACCGCGGGCACTATGGCTACACCTTC.